These T cell receptor beta chains were read from a single sample in a study of tumor-infiltrating lymphocytes in localized non-small cell lung cancer. Here immunoSEQ multiplex PCR was the method, and the copy in TCRdb shows in-frame clones only, minus some. Among approximately 9,900 clones listed, approximately 77% were seen once. Sequenced: lung tumor tissue. These receptors were collected from a human donor with non-small cell lung cancer. The CDR3 runs from the conserved cysteine through the conserved F or W. D genes are given only for firm matches. Clone size is shown for a subset of rows, as once, few, many or a class of expanded clone.

TRBJ1-3 | - | TRBV5-1 | - | CASSLVYSGNTIYF | TGCGCCAGCAGCTTGGTATACTCTGGAAACACCATATATTTT
TRBJ2-3 | - | TRBV10-3 | - | CAISAPALSPDTQYF | TGTGCCATCAGTGCCCCGGCCCTGTCTCCAGATACGCAGTATTTT
TRBJ1-4 | medium-sized | TRBV9 | - | CASSVGLTGGMDEKLFF | TGTGCCAGCAGCGTTGGCCTCACCGGAGGGATGGACGAAAAACTGTTTTTT
TRBJ2-7 | - | TRBV25-1 | TRBD1 | CASSESQGTNYEQYF | TGTGCCAGCAGTGAATCACAGGGGACCAACTACGAGCAGTACTTC
TRBJ2-7 | - | TRBV5-1 | - | CASSLGPSTGRFYEQYF | TGCGCCAGCAGCTTGGGGCCTTCGACAGGGAGGTTCTACGAGCAGTACTTC
TRBJ2-5 | - | TRBV28 | - | CASTHTEQETQYF | TGTGCCAGCACCCACACGGAACAAGAGACCCAGTACTTC
TRBJ2-7 | once | TRBV28 | TRBD2 | CASRGGNEQYF | TGTGCCAGCAGGGGAGGGAACGAGCAGTACTTC
TRBJ1-1 | few | TRBV10-2 | - | CASSDYTEAFF | TGCGCCAGCAGTGATTATACTGAAGCTTTCTTT
TRBJ1-3 | few | TRBV7-6 | - | CASSLEGVSGNTIYF | TGTGCCAGCAGCTTAGAGGGGGTCAGCGGAAACACCATATATTTT
TRBJ1-1 | - | TRBV6-6 | - | CASTPWGNTEAFF | TGTGCCAGCACCCCATGGGGGAACACTGAAGCTTTCTTT
TRBJ1-6 | - | TRBV27 | - | CASSWYIQGGVDSPLHF | TGTGCCAGCAGTTGGTATATACAGGGTGGGGTGGATTCACCCCTCCACTTT
TRBJ2-3 | - | TRBV12-2 | - | CASRLARSTNPQPTDTQYF | TGTGCAAGTCGCTTAGCAAGGTCTACCAACCCTCAACCTACAGATACGCAGTATTTT
TRBJ1-5 | - | TRBV5-1 | - | CASSRGEGGNQPQHF | TGCGCCAGCAGCCGGGGAGAGGGGGGCAATCAGCCCCAGCATTTT
TRBJ1-6 | - | TRBV18 | TRBD1 | CASSKTTGEDSPLHF | TGTGCCAGCTCAAAAACGACAGGGGAGGATTCACCCCTCCACTTT
TRBJ2-1 | - | TRBV4-2 | - | CASSQDGSNEQFF | TGTGCCAGCAGCCAAGACGGAAGCAATGAGCAGTTCTTC
TRBJ2-5 | once | TRBV14 | - | CASSPIGAGETQYF | TGTGCCAGCAGCCCGATTGGGGCGGGGGAGACCCAGTACTTC
TRBJ2-3 | - | TRBV9 | - | CASSVEGDFTDTQYF | TGTGCCAGCAGCGTAGAAGGGGACTTCACAGATACGCAGTATTTT
TRBJ2-6 | few | TRBV27 | TRBD1 | CASTWTGSQLGANVLTF | TGTGCCAGCACTTGGACAGGGTCGCAACTAGGGGCCAACGTCCTGACTTTC
TRBJ1-5 | once | TRBV6-5 | - | CASSQASGNQPQHF | TGTGCCAGCAGCCAAGCATCGGGCAATCAGCCCCAGCATTTT
TRBJ2-7 | - | TRBV5-6 | - | CASSLSRVGMGSYEQYF | TGTGCCAGCAGCTTAAGTCGCGTGGGAATGGGGTCCTACGAGCAGTACTTC
TRBJ2-6 | few | TRBV6-4 | - | CASSHDSSGANVLTF | TGTGCCAGCAGTCACGATAGCTCTGGGGCCAACGTCCTGACTTTC
TRBJ2-3 | - | TRBV9 | TRBD2 | CASSVGGLAGAVDTQYF | TGTGCCAGCAGCGTTGGGGGACTAGCGGGGGCGGTAGATACGCAGTATTTT
TRBJ2-2 | - | TRBV5-6 | - | CASSLQRTGELFF | TGTGCCAGCAGCTTACAGCGCACCGGGGAGCTGTTTTTT
TRBJ1-4 | - | TRBV7-9 | TRBD1 | CASSLEGTGNEKLFF | TGTGCCAGCAGCTTAGAGGGGACAGGGAATGAAAAACTGTTTTTT
TRBJ1-4 | - | TRBV10-3 | - | CAISARTAANEKLFF | TGTGCCATCAGTGCCAGGACGGCTGCTAATGAAAAACTGTTTTTT
TRBJ2-7 | few | TRBV19 | TRBD1 | CASSRSTGQGGYEQYF | TGTGCCAGTAGTAGATCAACTGGACAGGGCGGGTACGAGCAGTACTTC
TRBJ1-5 | - | TRBV7-6 | - | CASSLSKTGPQHF | TGTGCCAGCAGCTTAAGTAAGACGGGGCCCCAGCATTTT
TRBJ2-5 | - | TRBV7-8 | TRBD2 | CASSLGAGGQETQYF | TGTGCCAGCAGCTTAGGAGCGGGGGGGCAAGAGACCCAGTACTTC
TRBJ1-1 | medium-sized | TRBV7-9 | TRBD1 | CASSLEGTGMNTEAFF | TGTGCCAGCAGCTTAGAGGGGACAGGGATGAACACTGAAGCTTTCTTT
TRBJ1-2 | - | TRBV10-3 | - | CAISESQQYGYTF | TGTGCCATCAGTGAGTCCCAGCAATATGGCTACACCTTC
TRBJ2-6 | - | TRBV7-9 | - | CASSLEGTGANVLTF | TGTGCCAGCAGCTTAGAGGGTACTGGGGCCAACGTCCTGACTTTC